The 21 T cell receptor beta chains presented below share a single source sample, sequenced in a study of patients and donors after allogeneic stem cell transplantation. TCRdb re-analysed the RT-PCR reads in MiXCR, keeping a single row per CDR3 protein. The data show 900,000 to 1,000,000 distinct CDR3 sequences, with approximately 19% seen just once and around 6% held by the top ten. The sequenced sample was blood, either unsorted or a sorted T cell fraction (not recorded which). These receptors all stem from a human donor who was either an allogeneic HSCT recipient or a stem cell or donor lymphocyte infusion donor (not recorded which). It is not recorded whose cells these are; they may come from a transplant donor.

This clonotype appeared many times. V and J are TRBV5-6 and TRBJ2-7; D could derive from TRBD1 or TRBD2 (5 bases each). Trimming took off 4 bases at V and 4 bases at J, with 15 bases between the two ends. CDR3 length: 14 residues. The V gene's germline CDR1 is SGHDT and CDR2 YYEEEE. The CDR3 here is CASSPGRNWYEQYF. As DNA, the CDR3 is TGTGCCAGCAGCCCGGGACGAAACTGGTACGAGCAGTACTTC.

The chain combines TRBV6-1 with TRBJ1-5, with D possibly matching TRBD1 (5 bases). The CDR3 totals 13 residues. The germline V and J ends were trimmed by 7 bases and 4 bases, with 11 bases remaining between them. Germline loops: CDR1 MNHNS, CDR2 SASEGT. As DNA, the CDR3 is TGTGCCAGCAATATCAGGGAAAATCAGCCCCAGCATTTT. Translated, it gives CASNIRENQPQHF.

V is TRBV11-1 and J is TRBJ2-2, with 15 positions matching TRBD2. This CDR3 is 18 amino acids long. V lost 6 bases to trimming and J lost 4 bases; unmatched junction nucleotides: 9. The germline gives CDR1 SGHAT, CDR2 FQDESV (reference sequence). The CDR3 coding sequence is TGTGCCAGCAGTTCCGGACTAGCGGGAGGGCCGTTCACCGGGGAGCTGTTTTTT. Amino acid sequence: CASSSGLAGGPFTGELFF.

This chain joins TRBV5-1 and TRBJ1-2, with 9 bases fitting TRBD1. Unmatched junction bases numbered 4, after V lost 0 bases and J lost 4 bases. This CDR3 region has 15 residues. The germline V gene encodes CDR1 SGHRS and CDR2 YFSETQ. The CDR3, as DNA: TGCGCCAGCAGCTTGGGACCGGGACAGGGCTATGGCTACACCTTC. It yields the protein CASSLGPGQGYGYTF.

The rearrangement joins TRBV20-1 to TRBJ2-7; TRBD2 agrees at 14 bases. The V gene end was trimmed by 5 bases and the J gene end by 6 bases; junction bases not matched to a gene: 6. From germline, CDR1 is DFQATT and CDR2 SNEGSKA (reference sequence). The CDR3 is 14 amino acids. Written as DNA, the CDR3 is TGCAGTGCTGCCGGACTAGCGGGGGGTCGCGAGCAGTACTTC. This sequence encodes CSAAGLAGGREQYF.

The rearrangement joins TRBV2 to TRBJ2-1, with D unresolved. From germline, CDR1 is SNHLY and CDR2 FYNNEI. V was trimmed by 3 bases and J by 9 bases, leaving 6 bases between them. CDR3 length: 11 amino acids. The CDR3 coding sequence is TGTGCCAGCAGTGATCCTCCTGAGCAGTTCTTC. Its protein product is CASSDPPEQFF.

This clonotype has ten or more counts. The chain uses TRBV12-3 or TRBV12-4 and TRBJ2-3; weak D call: TRBD1 (6 bases). Trimming stripped 3 bases from V and 6 bases from J, with 16 bases between. The CDR3 has 15 amino acids. In DNA form, the CDR3 reads TGTGCCAGCAGTTTCCCCCTCCGTACAGGGGATACGCAGTATTTT. Its protein is CASSFPLRTGDTQYF.

This clonotype was counted only a few times. The chain carries TRBV6-2 or TRBV6-3 and TRBJ1-1; D is possibly TRBD1 (5 bases). The CDR3 has 12 residues. CDR1 is MNHEY, CDR2 SVGEGT, per germline. The V end was cut by 5 bases, the J end by 11 bases, with 15 bases between. CDR3 nucleotide sequence: TGTGCCAGCAGTCGGTCCCGACAGTCGGCTTTCTTT. It translates to CASSRSRQSAFF.

This clonotype was observed a few times. This chain uses TRBV29-1 with TRBJ1-3; no definite D call. The length of the CDR3 is 13 residues. Trimming removed 7 bases from V and 1 base from J, with 11 bases in between. Germline CDR1 and CDR2: SQVTM and ANQGSEA. CDR3 sequence: CSGGYGSGNTIYF. For the CDR3, the DNA is TGCAGCGGAGGGTACGGGTCTGGAAACACCATATATTTT. The full variable domain, in which reference TRBV29-1 and TRBJ1-3 provide the parts outside the CDR3, is SAVISQKPSRDICQRGTSLTIQCQVDSQVTMMFWYRQQPGQSLTLIATANQGSEATYESGFVIDKFPISRPNLTFSTLTVSNMSPEDSSIYLCSGGYGSGNTIYFGEGSWLTVV.

This chain connects TRBV30 to TRBJ1-5; D unclear. The CDR3 contains 12 residues. CDR1 is GTSNPN and CDR2 is SVGIG in the germline V gene (reference sequence). V was trimmed by 3 bases and J by 4 bases, leaving 7 bases between them. The DNA for the CDR3 is TGTGCCTGGAGCCTGGGTAATCAGCCCCAGCATTTT. Translated, it gives CAWSLGNQPQHF.

This chain connects TRBV4-2 to TRBJ2-1, with D maybe TRBD2 (7 bases). The V end was cut by 7 bases, the J end by 8 bases, with 21 bases between. The CDR3 has 15 amino acids. Germline V lookup: CDR1 LGHNA, CDR2 YNFKEQ. The CDR3 region has the DNA TGTGCCAGCACCTCAGGCGGGGGCCGCATCGATGAGCAGTTCTTC. This gives the protein CASTSGGGRIDEQFF.

This clonotype appeared a single time. V usage is TRBV20-1 and J usage is TRBJ2-3; no definite D call. Trimming removed 0 bases from V and 2 bases from J, with 6 bases in between. Germline V gene sequence: CDR1 DFQATT, CDR2 SNEGSKA (reference sequence). This CDR3 spans 13 amino acids. In DNA, the CDR3 is TGCAGTGCTAGAGATGTAATCACAGATACGCAGTATTTT. It specifies CSARDVITDTQYF.

The CDR3 reads CASSLAGQPEAFF. Here the CDR3 DNA reads TGTGCCAGCAGCTTAGCGGGACAGCCTGAAGCTTTCTTT. V and J are TRBV7-9 and TRBJ1-1; 7 bases line up with TRBD1. The ends lost 0 bases at V and 6 bases at J; junction bases unmatched: 1. Germline CDR1 is SEHNR and CDR2 is FQNEAQ (reference sequence). The CDR3 spans 13 residues. Complete variable domain (other parts from reference TRBV7-9 and TRBJ1-1): DTGVSQNPRHKITKRGQNVTFRCDPISEHNRLYWYRQTLGQGPEFLTYFQNEAQLEKSRLLSDRFSAERPKGSFSTLEIQRTEQGDSAMYLCASSLAGQPEAFFGQGTRLTVV.

The sample holds many counts of this clonotype. This chain links TRBV12-3 or TRBV12-4 with TRBJ1-5; possible D gene TRBD1, 6 bases. With 6 bases removed from V and 6 bases from J, the gap between germline ends came to 18 bases. CDR3 length: 15 residues. CDR3 sequence (DNA): TGTGCCAGCAGACACGACAGGACTTTCATTCAGCCCCAGCATTTT. This encodes CASRHDRTFIQPQHF.

This clonotype occurred a few times. The CDR3 loop is CASSQDGSPGFNEQFF. The CDR3, as DNA: TGCGCCAGCAGCCAAGATGGCTCGCCGGGCTTCAATGAGCAGTTCTTC. The J gene is TRBJ2-1, the V gene TRBV4-3; D uncertain. The CDR3 is made up of 16 amino acids. The V gene lost 0 bases and the J gene lost 6 bases, with 15 bases spanning the gap. Germline V gives CDR1 LGHNA, CDR2 YSLEER.

This clonotype has a handful of counts. V usage is TRBV5-1 and J usage is TRBJ2-1; no reliable D call. The germline V and J ends were trimmed by 5 bases and 3 bases, with 15 bases remaining between them. Germline V gene lookup returns CDR1 SGHRS and CDR2 YFSETQ. The length of the CDR3 is 15 residues. The CDR3 DNA follows: TGCGCCAGCAGTTTGCTAGGGCCGCGCTACAATGAGCAGTTCTTC. Encoded protein: CASSLLGPRYNEQFF.

This clonotype turned up a few times. The J gene is TRBJ2-1, the V gene TRBV10-3; 9 bases fit TRBD2. This CDR3 has 18 amino acids. In germline, CDR1 is ENHRY, CDR2 SYGVKD. V lost 6 bases and J lost 1; bases outside the gene matches: 13. CDR3 DNA sequence: TGTGCCATCAGGAAGACTAGCGGTACGGTCGGGTCCTACAATGAGCAGTTCTTC. Its translation: CAIRKTSGTVGSYNEQFF.

V gene TRBV2 combines with J gene TRBJ2-5, with TRBD2 matching 7 bases. This CDR3 spans 14 amino acids. Germline assignment: CDR1 SNHLY and CDR2 FYNNEI. V shed 8 bases, J shed 0 bases, and the junction held 6 bases outside the gene matches. CDR3 DNA sequence: TGTGCCAGCGGTCTGGGGGGGAACCAAGAGACCCAGTACTTC. This encodes CASGLGGNQETQYF.

This clonotype was seen a handful of times. V is TRBV4-1 and J is TRBJ1-4; no firm D call. From germline, CDR1 is MGHRA and CDR2 YSYEKL. This CDR3 has 15 amino acids. V shed 0 bases and J shed 6 bases, with 11 bases lying between them. The CDR3 here is CASSQDGQVDEKLFF. The CDR3 bases are TGCGCCAGCAGCCAAGATGGGCAAGTGGATGAAAAACTGTTTTTT.

The chain uses TRBV9 and TRBJ2-1, with D unclear. The ends were cut back, 0 bases at V and 1 base at J, with 5 bases in the middle. Germline V lookup: CDR1 SGDLS, CDR2 YYNGEE. This CDR3 has 14 amino acids. The CDR3 sequence: CASSVVPSYNEQFF. The CDR3 DNA follows: TGTGCCAGCAGCGTAGTCCCATCCTACAATGAGCAGTTCTTC.

This clonotype showed up just a few times. V gene TRBV7-8 combines with J gene TRBJ1-6; no reliable D call. From germline, CDR1 is SGHVS and CDR2 FQNEAQ. V was cut by 1 base and J by 4 bases, with 5 bases left in between. The CDR3 is 14 residues long. In nucleotides, the CDR3 is TGTGCCAGCAGCTTAGACCTTTATAATTCACCCCTCCACTTT. It specifies CASSLDLYNSPLHF. Drawing the rest from reference TRBV7-8 and TRBJ1-6, the complete variable domain is GAGVSQSPRYKVAKRGQDVALRCDPISGHVSLFWYQQALGQGPEFLTYFQNEAQLDKSGLPSDRFFAERPEGSVSTLKIQRTQQEDSAVYLCASSLDLYNSPLHFGNGTRLTVT.